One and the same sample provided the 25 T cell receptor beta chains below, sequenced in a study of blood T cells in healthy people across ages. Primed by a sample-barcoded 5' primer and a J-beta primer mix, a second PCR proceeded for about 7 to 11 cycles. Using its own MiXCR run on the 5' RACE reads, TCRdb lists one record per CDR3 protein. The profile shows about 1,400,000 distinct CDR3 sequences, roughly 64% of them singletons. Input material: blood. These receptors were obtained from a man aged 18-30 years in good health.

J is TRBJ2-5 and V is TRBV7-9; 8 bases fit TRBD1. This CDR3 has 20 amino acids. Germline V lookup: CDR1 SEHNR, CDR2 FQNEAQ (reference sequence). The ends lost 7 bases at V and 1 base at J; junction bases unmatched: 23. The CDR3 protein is CASTTLTPNRGRFGQETQYF. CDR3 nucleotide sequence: TGTGCCAGCACCACCCTAACCCCCAACAGGGGGAGGTTTGGCCAAGAGACCCAGTACTTC.

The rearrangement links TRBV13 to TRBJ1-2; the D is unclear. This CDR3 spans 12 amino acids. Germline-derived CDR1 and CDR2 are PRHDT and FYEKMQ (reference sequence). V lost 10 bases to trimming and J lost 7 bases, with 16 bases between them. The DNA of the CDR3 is TGTGCCACAGCCGACGGGCGGCGTGGCTACACCTTC. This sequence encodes CATADGRRGYTF.

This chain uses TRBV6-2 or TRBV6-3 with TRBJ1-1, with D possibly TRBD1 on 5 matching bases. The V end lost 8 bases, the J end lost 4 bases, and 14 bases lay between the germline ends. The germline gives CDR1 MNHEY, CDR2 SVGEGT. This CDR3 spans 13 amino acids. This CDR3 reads CASEGAWSTEAFF. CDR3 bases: TGTGCCAGCGAAGGGGCTTGGAGCACTGAAGCTTTCTTT.

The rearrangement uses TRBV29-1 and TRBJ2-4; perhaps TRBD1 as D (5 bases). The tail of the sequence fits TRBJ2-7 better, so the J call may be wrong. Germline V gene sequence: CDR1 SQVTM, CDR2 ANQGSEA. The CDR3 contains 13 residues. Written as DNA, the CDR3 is TGCAGCGTTGAAACGGGTAAAGGGGACGAGCAGTACTTC. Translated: CSVETGKGDEQYF.

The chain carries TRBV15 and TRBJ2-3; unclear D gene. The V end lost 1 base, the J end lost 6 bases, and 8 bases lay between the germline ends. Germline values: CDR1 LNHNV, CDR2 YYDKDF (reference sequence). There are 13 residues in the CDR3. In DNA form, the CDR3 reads TGTGCCACCAGCAGAGGCCGCCCGGATACGCAGTATTTT. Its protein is CATSRGRPDTQYF.

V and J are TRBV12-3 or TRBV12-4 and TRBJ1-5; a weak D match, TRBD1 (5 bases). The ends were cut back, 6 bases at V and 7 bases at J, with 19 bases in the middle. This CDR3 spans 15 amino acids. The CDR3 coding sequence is TGTGCCAGCAGACTAGGGCAGGGTTGGGGACAGCCCCAGCATTTT. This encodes CASRLGQGWGQPQHF.

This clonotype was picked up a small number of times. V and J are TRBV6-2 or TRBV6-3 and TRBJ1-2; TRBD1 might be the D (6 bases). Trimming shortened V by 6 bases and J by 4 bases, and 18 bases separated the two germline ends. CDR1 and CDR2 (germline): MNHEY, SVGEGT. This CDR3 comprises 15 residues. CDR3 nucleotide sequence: TGTGCCAGCAGAACGACGGGGGGACACATCTATGGCTACACCTTC. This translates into CASRTTGGHIYGYTF.

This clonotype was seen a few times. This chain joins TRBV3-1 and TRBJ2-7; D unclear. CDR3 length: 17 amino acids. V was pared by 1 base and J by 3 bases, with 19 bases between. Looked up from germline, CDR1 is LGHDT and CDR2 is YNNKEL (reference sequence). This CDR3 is CASSQVKPRTRDYEQYF. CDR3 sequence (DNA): TGTGCCAGCAGCCAAGTAAAGCCGAGGACGCGTGACTACGAGCAGTACTTC.

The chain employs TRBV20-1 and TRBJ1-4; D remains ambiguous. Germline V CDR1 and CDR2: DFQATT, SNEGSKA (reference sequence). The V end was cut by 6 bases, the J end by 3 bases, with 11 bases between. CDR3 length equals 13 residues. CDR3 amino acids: CSAVTTSNEKLFF. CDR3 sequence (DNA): TGCAGTGCAGTTACAACCTCTAATGAAAAACTGTTTTTT.

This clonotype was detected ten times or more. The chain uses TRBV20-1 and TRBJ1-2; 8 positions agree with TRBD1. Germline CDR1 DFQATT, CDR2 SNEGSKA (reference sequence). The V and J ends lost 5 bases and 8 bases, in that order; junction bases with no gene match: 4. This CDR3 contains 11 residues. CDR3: CSAQDRGGYTF. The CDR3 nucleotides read TGCAGTGCTCAAGACAGGGGAGGCTACACCTTC.

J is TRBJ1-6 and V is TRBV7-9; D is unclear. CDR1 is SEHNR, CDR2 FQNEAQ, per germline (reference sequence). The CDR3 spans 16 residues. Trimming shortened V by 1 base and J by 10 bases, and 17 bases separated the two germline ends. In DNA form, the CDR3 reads TGTGCCAGCAGCTTAGGGCCAGGACGCGGTGGATCACCCCTCCACTTT. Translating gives CASSLGPGRGGSPLHF.

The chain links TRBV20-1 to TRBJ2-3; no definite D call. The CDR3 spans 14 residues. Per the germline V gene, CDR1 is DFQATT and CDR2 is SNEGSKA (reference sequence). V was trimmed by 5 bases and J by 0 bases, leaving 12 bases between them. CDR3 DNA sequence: TGCAGTGCTCCCAGAAGCTCTAGCACAGATACGCAGTATTTT. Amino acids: CSAPRSSSTDTQYF.

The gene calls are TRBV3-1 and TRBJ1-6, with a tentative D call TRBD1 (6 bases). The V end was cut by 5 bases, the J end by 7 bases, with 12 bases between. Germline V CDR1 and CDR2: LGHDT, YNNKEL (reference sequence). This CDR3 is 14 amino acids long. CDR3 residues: CASSFRDTNSPLHF. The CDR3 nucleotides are TGTGCCAGCAGCTTCCGGGACACCAATTCACCCCTCCACTTT.

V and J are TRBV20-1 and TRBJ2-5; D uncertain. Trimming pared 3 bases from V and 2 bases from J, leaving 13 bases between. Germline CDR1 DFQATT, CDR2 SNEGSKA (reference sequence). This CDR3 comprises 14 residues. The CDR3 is CSASSVLLQETQYF. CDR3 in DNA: TGCAGTGCTAGTTCTGTCCTGCTTCAAGAGACCCAGTACTTC.

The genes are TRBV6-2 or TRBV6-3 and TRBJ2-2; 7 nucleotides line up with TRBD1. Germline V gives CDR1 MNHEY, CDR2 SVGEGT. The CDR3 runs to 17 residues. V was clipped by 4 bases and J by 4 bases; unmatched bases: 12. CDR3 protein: CASSSTTGDPLTGELFF. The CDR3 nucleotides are TGTGCCAGCAGTTCTACAACAGGGGACCCCCTCACCGGGGAGCTGTTTTTT.

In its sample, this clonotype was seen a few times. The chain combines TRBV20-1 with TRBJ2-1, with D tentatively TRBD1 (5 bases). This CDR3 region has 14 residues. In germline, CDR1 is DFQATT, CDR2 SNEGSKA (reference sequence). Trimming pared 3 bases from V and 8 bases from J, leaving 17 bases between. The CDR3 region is CSASPRRGVHEQFF. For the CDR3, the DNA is TGCAGTGCTAGCCCCAGAAGGGGTGTCCATGAGCAGTTCTTC.

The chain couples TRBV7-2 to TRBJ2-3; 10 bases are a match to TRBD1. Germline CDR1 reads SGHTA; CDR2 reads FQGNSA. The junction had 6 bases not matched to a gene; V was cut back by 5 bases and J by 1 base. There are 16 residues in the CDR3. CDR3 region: CASSGTGTGGTDTQYF. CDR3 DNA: TGTGCCAGCAGCGGTACCGGGACAGGGGGCACAGATACGCAGTATTTT.

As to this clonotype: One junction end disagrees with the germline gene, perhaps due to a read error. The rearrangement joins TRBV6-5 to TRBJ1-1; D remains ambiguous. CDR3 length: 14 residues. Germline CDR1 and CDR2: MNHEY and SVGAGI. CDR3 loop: CASSSQRVNTEAFF. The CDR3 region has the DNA TGTGCCAGCAGTTCCCAGCGGGTGAACACTGAGGCTTTCTTT.

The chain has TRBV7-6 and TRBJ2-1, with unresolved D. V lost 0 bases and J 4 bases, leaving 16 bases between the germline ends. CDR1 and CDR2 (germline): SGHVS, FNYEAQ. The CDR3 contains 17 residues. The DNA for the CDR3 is TGTGCCAGCAGCTTAGCGGTCTATCATCCCCATTACAATGAGCAGTTCTTC. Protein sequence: CASSLAVYHPHYNEQFF.

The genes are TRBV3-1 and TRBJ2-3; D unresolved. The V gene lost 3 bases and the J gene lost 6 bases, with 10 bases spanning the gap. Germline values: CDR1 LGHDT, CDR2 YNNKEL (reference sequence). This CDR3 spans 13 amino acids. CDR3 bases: TGTGCCAGCAGCCATAACGCCGGGGATACGCAGTATTTT. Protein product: CASSHNAGDTQYF.

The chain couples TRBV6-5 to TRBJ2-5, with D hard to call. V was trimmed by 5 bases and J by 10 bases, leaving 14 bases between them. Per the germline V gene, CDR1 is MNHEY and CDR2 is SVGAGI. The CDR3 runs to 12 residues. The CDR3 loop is CASSPDLLDQYF. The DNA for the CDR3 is TGTGCCAGCAGTCCCGACTTATTGGACCAGTACTTC.

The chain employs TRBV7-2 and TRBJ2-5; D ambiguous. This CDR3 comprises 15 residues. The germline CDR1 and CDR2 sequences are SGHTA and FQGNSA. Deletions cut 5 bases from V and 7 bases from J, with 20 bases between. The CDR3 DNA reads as TGTGCCAGCAGCCCGCGCCTAAGGGCCGAAGGGACCCAGTACTTC. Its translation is CASSPRLRAEGTQYF.

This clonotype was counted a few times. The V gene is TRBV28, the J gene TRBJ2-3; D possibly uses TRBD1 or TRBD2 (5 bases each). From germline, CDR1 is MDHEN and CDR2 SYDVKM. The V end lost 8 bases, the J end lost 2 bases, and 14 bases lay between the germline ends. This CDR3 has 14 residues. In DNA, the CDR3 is TGTGCCAGCGGACGTCGGGGCTCCACAGATACGCAGTATTTT. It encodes CASGRRGSTDTQYF.

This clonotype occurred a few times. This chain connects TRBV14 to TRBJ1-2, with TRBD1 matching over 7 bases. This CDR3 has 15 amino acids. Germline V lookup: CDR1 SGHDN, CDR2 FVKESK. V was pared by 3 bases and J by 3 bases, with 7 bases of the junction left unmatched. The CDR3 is CASSQLPGTDYGYTF. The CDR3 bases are TGTGCCAGCAGCCAGTTACCGGGGACAGACTATGGCTACACCTTC. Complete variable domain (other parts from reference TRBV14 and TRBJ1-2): EAGVTQFPSHSVIEKGQTVTLRCDPISGHDNLYWYRRVMGKEIKFLLHFVKESKQDESGMPNNRFLAERTGGTYSTLKVQPAELEDSGVYFCASSQLPGTDYGYTFGSGTRLTVV.

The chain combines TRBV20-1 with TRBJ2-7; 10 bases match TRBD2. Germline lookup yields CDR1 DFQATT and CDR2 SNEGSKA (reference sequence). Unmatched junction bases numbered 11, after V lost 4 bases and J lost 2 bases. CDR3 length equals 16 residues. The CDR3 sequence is CSATQRGGNSAYEQYF. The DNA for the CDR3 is TGCAGTGCTACTCAGCGGGGGGGCAATAGTGCCTACGAGCAGTACTTC.